This is a list of T cell receptor beta chains from one sample in a study of T-cell memory formation after mild COVID-19. Each CDR3 protein is one row after TCRdb ran MiXCR on the 5' RACE reads. Of fewer than 300,000 distinct CDR3 sequences listed, 15% to 20% were seen once; the top ten hold 20% to 25%. The sequenced sample was PBMCs or a T cell subset sorted from them (not recorded which). Source of these receptors: a man between 18 and 35 years old who had mild COVID-19 (a few samples of this study predate the infection). Cell type and time point are not known. The CDR3 runs from the conserved cysteine through the conserved F or W. D genes are given only for firm matches. The size field is filled for only some rows; it gives once, few, many or a size class.

abundance	v_gene	d_gene	j_gene	len	CDR3nt	CDR3aa
few	TRBV20-1	TRBD2	TRBJ2-5	14	TGCAGTGCTCCCGCGGGGGGTACTCAAGAGACCCAGTACTTC	CSAPAGGTQETQYF
NA	TRBV7-9	NA	TRBJ1-2	15	TGTGCCAGCAGCTTATCTTCGGGGGCCCCCTATGGCTACACCTTC	CASSLSSGAPYGYTF
few	TRBV6-5	NA	TRBJ2-3	12	TGTGCCAGCAGTACAGCCACAGATACGCAGTATTTT	CASSTATDTQYF
NA	TRBV7-7	NA	TRBJ2-5	15	TGTGCTAGCAGCTTAACGGGGGCTCCCCAAGAGACCCAGTACTTC	CASSLTGAPQETQYF
few	TRBV7-2	TRBD2	TRBJ2-5	14	TGTGCCAGCAGCTACGGGACTAGCCGAGAGACCCAGTACTTC	CASSYGTSRETQYF
NA	TRBV20-1	NA	TRBJ1-4	14	TGCAGTGCTAGAGATGGGGGGGGGAGTGAAAAACTGTTTTTT	CSARDGGGSEKLFF
NA	TRBV7-2	NA	TRBJ2-1	16	TGTGCCAGCAGCACCCCCGGCTCCTCCTATGGCAATGAGCAGTTCTTC	CASSTPGSSYGNEQFF
NA	TRBV7-9	NA	TRBJ1-2	12	TGTGCCAGCAGCTTAGCTATCTCTGGCTACACCTTC	CASSLAISGYTF
few	TRBV2	NA	TRBJ2-1	16	TGTGCCAGCAGATATCCCTCATCGGGCAGCTACAATGAGCAGTTCTTC	CASRYPSSGSYNEQFF
many	TRBV4-2	TRBD2	TRBJ2-3	15	TGTGCCAGCAGCCAAGATAGCGGGGGGGCAGATACGCAGTATTTT	CASSQDSGGADTQYF
NA	TRBV12-3/TRBV12-4	NA	TRBJ2-3	13	TGTGCCAGCAGTTTGGAGTACACAGATACGCAGTATTTT	CASSLEYTDTQYF
few	TRBV7-3	NA	TRBJ2-2	15	TGTGCCAGCAGCTTACCCCCTCCTAGCACCGGGGAGCTGTTTTTT	CASSLPPPSTGELFF
once	TRBV4-3	TRBD1	TRBJ2-3	17	TGCGCCAGCAGCCAGGACAGGGGTTCAATTTACACAGATACGCAGTATTTT	CASSQDRGSIYTDTQYF
few	TRBV5-1	NA	TRBJ1-2	14	TGCGCCAGCAGCTTGGCCGGCAAGGGCGGAGGCTACACCTTC	CASSLAGKGGGYTF
few	TRBV21-1	NA	TRBJ2-3	8	TGTGCCAGCACCACGCTACCATTC	CASTTLPF
once	TRBV2	NA	TRBJ2-7	17	TGTGCCAGCAAAAACCACTCTAGGGGTCCCCTCTCCTACGAGCAGTACTTC	CASKNHSRGPLSYEQYF
NA	TRBV29-1	NA	TRBJ1-2	12	TGCAGCGCCTCGACGGTTAACTATGGCTACACCTTC	CSASTVNYGYTF
many	TRBV28	NA	TRBJ1-6	13	TGTGCCAGCAGTTCGCTACAGAATTCACCCCTCCACTTT	CASSSLQNSPLHF
once	TRBV6-1	TRBD1	TRBJ1-6	16	TGTGCCAGCAGAGGAGAGACAGGGGTACGGAATTCACCCCTCCACTTT	CASRGETGVRNSPLHF
few	TRBV5-1	TRBD1	TRBJ1-1	17	TGCGCCAGCAGCTGGACTTCGGACAGGGGGCAAGAGGCTGAAGCTTTCTTT	CASSWTSDRGQEAEAFF
few	TRBV2	NA	TRBJ2-5	12	TGTGCCAAAGACGGGGCCATAGAGACCCAGTACTTC	CAKDGAIETQYF
medium-sized	TRBV10-2	NA	TRBJ2-7	11	TGCGCCAGCGGGTCCCCCTACGAGCAGTACTTC	CASGSPYEQYF
NA	TRBV5-1	NA	TRBJ2-4	14	TGCGCCAGCAGCTTAGGGTTCGGGGAAAACATTCAGTACTTC	CASSLGFGENIQYF
NA	TRBV6-5	TRBD1	TRBJ1-2	14	TGTGCCAGCAGGGCCTGGACAGGGTGGTATGGCTACACCTTC	CASRAWTGWYGYTF
NA	TRBV29-1	TRBD2	TRBJ2-3	15	TGCAGCGTTGAAGTGAGCGGGGGGGGCCAAGGTACGCAGTATTTT	CSVEVSGGGQGTQYF
few	TRBV29-1	TRBD2	TRBJ2-6	14	TGCAGCGTTGCAGCGGGGAGCGGGGCCAACGTCCTGACTTTC	CSVAAGSGANVLTF
NA	TRBV6-2/TRBV6-3	TRBD1	TRBJ2-3	15	TGTGCCAGCAGTCGACAGGGGGTAAACGCAGATACGCAGTATTTT	CASSRQGVNADTQYF
NA	TRBV29-1	TRBD2	TRBJ2-5	13	TGCAGCGTTTTGACGTGGGGAGGGGAGACCCAGTACTTC	CSVLTWGGETQYF
few	TRBV2	TRBD1	TRBJ2-7	15	TGTGCCAGCAGGACTCCCTGGGGACAGAGTTACGAGCAGTACTTC	CASRTPWGQSYEQYF
few	TRBV6-5	NA	TRBJ1-2	14	TGTGCCAGCAGCTCCGGGACAAAAAACTATGGCTACACCTTC	CASSSGTKNYGYTF
once	TRBV4-1	NA	TRBJ1-5	14	TGCGCCAGCAGCCAAGTGCCACGCAATCAGCCCCAGCATTTT	CASSQVPRNQPQHF
NA	TRBV6-2/TRBV6-3	NA	TRBJ2-7	12	TGTGCCAGCAGCTCCAGAGAGTGGGAGCAGTACTTC	CASSSREWEQYF
NA	TRBV29-1	NA	TRBJ1-4	10	TGCAGCGTGGGTGAAGGGGAACTGTTTTTT	CSVGEGELFF
few	TRBV6-6	NA	TRBJ2-2	11	TGTGCCAGCAAGTACACCGGGGAGCTGTTTTTT	CASKYTGELFF
many	TRBV4-3	NA	TRBJ1-2	14	TGCGCCAGCAGCCAAGATAGGGGAAGCTATGGCTACACCTTC	CASSQDRGSYGYTF
NA	TRBV11-2	NA	TRBJ2-3	13	TGTGCCAGCAGCTTTATCCCGCTCGATACGCAGTATTTT	CASSFIPLDTQYF
many	TRBV12-3/TRBV12-4	NA	TRBJ2-7	13	TGTGCCAGCAGCCGGGACCGATCCTACGAGCAGTACTTC	CASSRDRSYEQYF
NA	TRBV20-1	NA	TRBJ2-1	12	TGCAGTGCTGCAAGAATGGGGGGCCAACAGTTCTTC	CSAARMGGQQFF
NA	TRBV4-1	NA	TRBJ1-5	13	TGCGCCAGCAGCCAAGGATTGAGACAGCCCCAGCATTTT	CASSQGLRQPQHF
few	TRBV28	NA	TRBJ2-1	11	TGTGCCAGCACCCTTGGGGGTGAGCAGTTCTTC	CASTLGGEQFF
few	TRBV5-1	NA	TRBJ2-3	16	TGCGCCAGCAGCACCTCTGACAACCCTAGCACAGATACGCAGTATTTT	CASSTSDNPSTDTQYF
NA	TRBV20-1	NA	TRBJ2-5	15	TGCAGTGCCATCTCGTTTTCGGGCCTACAAGAGACCCAGTACTTC	CSAISFSGLQETQYF
few	TRBV7-2	TRBD1	TRBJ2-2	16	TGTGCCAGCAGCGCTTATCCCGGGACAGGGGCCGGGGAGCTGTTTTTT	CASSAYPGTGAGELFF
NA	TRBV7-9	NA	TRBJ2-7	15	TGTGCCAGCAGATCGGACAGCGCAAGCTCCTACGAGCAGTACTTC	CASRSDSASSYEQYF
NA	TRBV10-3	TRBD1	TRBJ1-5	14	TGTGCCATCACTGCTGGACAGGGGAATCAGCCCCAGCATTTT	CAITAGQGNQPQHF
NA	TRBV27	NA	TRBJ1-1	15	TGTGCCAGCAGGCCAATCGTGGGGGGCAACACTGAAGCTTTCTTT	CASRPIVGGNTEAFF
NA	TRBV9	NA	TRBJ2-2	14	TGTGCCAGCAGCGCCGGGCGGGGCACCGGGGAGCTGTTTTTT	CASSAGRGTGELFF
NA	TRBV5-1	NA	TRBJ2-3	15	TGCGCCAGCAGCTTAGACAGAAAAGTCGCAGATACGCAGTATTTT	CASSLDRKVADTQYF
NA	TRBV28	NA	TRBJ1-4	18	TGTGCCAGCAGTTTTTCGGACAGCGCGATTGCAACTAATGAAAAACTGTTTTTT	CASSFSDSAIATNEKLFF
NA	TRBV12-3/TRBV12-4	NA	TRBJ1-1	16	TGTGCCAGCAGACCGTTTAAGGGACAAGGGAACACTGAAGCTTTCTTT	CASRPFKGQGNTEAFF
few	TRBV6-6	NA	TRBJ1-2	15	TGTGCCAGCAGCTATTTAGCGAAGGTGTTCTATGGCTACACCTTC	CASSYLAKVFYGYTF
NA	TRBV6-1	NA	TRBJ2-5	12	TGTGCCAGCAGTGAAGTCGTGGAGACCCAGTACTTC	CASSEVVETQYF
NA	TRBV24-1	NA	TRBJ2-5	12	TGTGCCACCAGTGATTACTTGGAGACCCAGTACTTC	CATSDYLETQYF